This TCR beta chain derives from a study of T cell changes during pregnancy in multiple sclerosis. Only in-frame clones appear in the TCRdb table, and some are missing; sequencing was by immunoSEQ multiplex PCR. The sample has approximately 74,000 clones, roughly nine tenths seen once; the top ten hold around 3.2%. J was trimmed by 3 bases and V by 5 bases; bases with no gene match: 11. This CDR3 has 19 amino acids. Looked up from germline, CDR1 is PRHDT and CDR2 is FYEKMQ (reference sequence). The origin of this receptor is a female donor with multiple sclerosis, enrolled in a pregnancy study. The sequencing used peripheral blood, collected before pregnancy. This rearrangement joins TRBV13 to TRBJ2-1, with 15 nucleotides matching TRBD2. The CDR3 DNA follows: TGTGCCAGCAGCCATTTCGGGACTAGCGGGAGGTCCGGCTACAATGAGCAGTTCTTC. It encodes CASSHFGTSGRSGYNEQFF.